Listed below are T cell receptor beta chains from one sample, sequenced in a study of blood T cell repertoires in COVID-19. TCRdb's table, derived via immunoSEQ multiplex PCR, lists solely in-frame clones and lacks some. The sample includes a few hundred thousand clones, approximately 81% of them seen just once. Material: PBMCs or T cells enriched from blood (not recorded which). The receptors originated from a woman aged 45-60 years who had been exposed to COVID-19. Both conserved end residues are part of each CDR3. A D gene is named only where the DNA matches it firmly. A clone size is listed for some rows: how often the clone was seen (once, few, many), or a class if it is expanded.

clone size	J gene	V gene	D gene	CDR3 DNA	CDR3 protein
.	TRBJ2-5	TRBV7-9	.	TGTGCCAGCAGCCGACACGGGATTCAAGAGACCCAGTACTTC	CASSRHGIQETQYF
.	TRBJ2-6	TRBV7-9	TRBD2	TGTGCCAGCAGCCCCCCGGGGGGACCAGCAGGGGCCAACGTCCTGACTTTC	CASSPPGGPAGANVLTF
.	TRBJ2-1	TRBV14	.	TGTGCCAGCAGCAACGCGATGAGCTCCTACAATGAGCAGTTCTTC	CASSNAMSSYNEQFF
.	TRBJ2-7	TRBV7-2	.	TGTGCCAGCAGCTTAGTGATCGCGGGGCCTCCCTACGAGCAGTACTTC	CASSLVIAGPPYEQYF
once	TRBJ1-5	TRBV12-3/TRBV12-4	.	TGTGCCAGCAGCGGGGACACGAATCAGCCCCAGCATTTT	CASSGDTNQPQHF
.	TRBJ1-1	TRBV5-6	.	TGTGCCAGCACCGATGGGTCGAGGGCGCGGAACACTGAAGCTTTCTTT	CASTDGSRARNTEAFF
.	TRBJ2-2	TRBV6-2/TRBV6-3	TRBD1	TGTGCCAGCAGCCAATGGACAGGGTCGAACACCGGGGAGCTGTTTTTT	CASSQWTGSNTGELFF
.	TRBJ2-5	TRBV2	TRBD2	TGTGCCAGCAGCAAAGAACTAGCGGGGGGTCAAGAGACCCAGTACTTC	CASSKELAGGQETQYF
few	TRBJ1-5	TRBV5-6	.	TGTGCCAGCAGCTTGTGGCAGGAGGGCCAGCCCCAGCATTTT	CASSLWQEGQPQHF
.	TRBJ2-2	TRBV19	.	TGTGCCAGTGGTCATTACAGGGTCGCGAACACCGGGGAGCTGTTTTTT	CASGHYRVANTGELFF
.	TRBJ2-5	TRBV4-3	TRBD2	TGCGCCAGCAGCCAAGAGAGAGGGGAGCGGGGGGCAGAGACCCAGTACTTC	CASSQERGERGAETQYF
.	TRBJ1-2	TRBV14	.	TGTGCCAGCAGCCAATACAGGGTCCACTACACCTTC	CASSQYRVHYTF
.	TRBJ2-5	TRBV9	TRBD2	TGTGCCACTATTCATAGCGGGGGGGCTCGGGAGACCCAGTACTTC	CATIHSGGARETQYF
.	TRBJ1-3	TRBV2	.	TGTGCCAGCAGTGAATTGAGTTCAGGGGTCTCTGGAAACACCATATATTTT	CASSELSSGVSGNTIYF
.	TRBJ2-3	TRBV4-1	.	TGCGCCAGCAGCCAAGATCGATTGGGGGCTAGCACAGATACGCAGTATTTT	CASSQDRLGASTDTQYF
.	TRBJ1-1	TRBV9	.	TGTGCCAGCAGCGGAGCCGCAGGCACTGAAGCTTTCTTT	CASSGAAGTEAFF
.	TRBJ2-3	TRBV19	TRBD2	TGTGCCAGTAGTACTACTAGCGGGGGGTACACAGATACGCAGTATTTT	CASSTTSGGYTDTQYF